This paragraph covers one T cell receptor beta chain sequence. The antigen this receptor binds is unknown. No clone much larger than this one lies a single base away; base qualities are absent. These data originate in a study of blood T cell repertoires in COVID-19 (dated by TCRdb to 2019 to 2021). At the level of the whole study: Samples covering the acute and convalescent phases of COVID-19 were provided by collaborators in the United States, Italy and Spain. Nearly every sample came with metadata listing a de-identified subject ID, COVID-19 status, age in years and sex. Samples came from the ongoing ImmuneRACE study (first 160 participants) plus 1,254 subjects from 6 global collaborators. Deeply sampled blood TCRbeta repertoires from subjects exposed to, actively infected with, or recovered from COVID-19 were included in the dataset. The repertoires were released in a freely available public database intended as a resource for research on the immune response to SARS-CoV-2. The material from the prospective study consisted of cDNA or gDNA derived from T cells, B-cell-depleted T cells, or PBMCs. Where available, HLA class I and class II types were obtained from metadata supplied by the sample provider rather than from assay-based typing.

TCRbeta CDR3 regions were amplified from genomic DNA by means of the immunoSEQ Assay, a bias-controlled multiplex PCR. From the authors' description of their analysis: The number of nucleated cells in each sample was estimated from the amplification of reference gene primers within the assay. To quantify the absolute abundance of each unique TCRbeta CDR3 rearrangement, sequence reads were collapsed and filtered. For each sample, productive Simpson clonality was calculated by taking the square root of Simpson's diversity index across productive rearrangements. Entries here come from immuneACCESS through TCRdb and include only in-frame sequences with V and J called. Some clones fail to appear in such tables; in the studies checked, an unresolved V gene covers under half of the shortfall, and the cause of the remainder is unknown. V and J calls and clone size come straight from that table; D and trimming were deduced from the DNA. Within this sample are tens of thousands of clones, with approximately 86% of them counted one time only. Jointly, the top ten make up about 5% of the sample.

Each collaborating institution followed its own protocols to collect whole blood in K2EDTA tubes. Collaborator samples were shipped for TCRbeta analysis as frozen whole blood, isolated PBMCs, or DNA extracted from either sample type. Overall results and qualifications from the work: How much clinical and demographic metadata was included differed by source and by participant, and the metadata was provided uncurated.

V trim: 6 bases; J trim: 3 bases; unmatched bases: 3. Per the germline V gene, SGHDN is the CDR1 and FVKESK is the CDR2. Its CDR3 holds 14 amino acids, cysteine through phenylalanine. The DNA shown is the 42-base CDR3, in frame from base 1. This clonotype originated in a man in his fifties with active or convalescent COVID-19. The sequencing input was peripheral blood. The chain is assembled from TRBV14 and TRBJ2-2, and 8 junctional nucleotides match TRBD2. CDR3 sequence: CASSLAGHTGELFF. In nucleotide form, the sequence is TGTGCCAGCAGTCTAGCGGGTCACACCGGGGAGCTGTTTTTT. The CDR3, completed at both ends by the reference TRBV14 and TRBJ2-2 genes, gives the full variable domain EAGVTQFPSHSVIEKGQTVTLRCDPISGHDNLYWYRRVMGKEIKFLLHFVKESKQDESGMPNNRFLAERTGGTYSTLKVQPAELEDSGVYFCASSLAGHTGELFFGEGSRLTVL.